The rows below give T cell receptor beta chains drawn from one sample of a study of OX40 agonist ivuxolimab in advanced cancers. Libraries were prepared by immunoSEQ multiplex PCR; TCRdb keeps only in-frame clonotypes and omits some of them. The table includes 65,000 to 90,000 clones, roughly nine tenths detected once. Sample: CD4+ or CD8+ T cells sorted from blood, taken in a trial of the OX40 agonist ivuxolimab. Receptor source: an adult with an advanced solid tumor such as melanoma, head and neck, liver or kidney cancer. The CDR3 runs from the conserved cysteine through the conserved F or W. The order of the fields is CDR3 DNA, CDR3 protein, clone size, D gene, V gene, J gene. D genes are given only for firm matches. Size is omitted from some rows. Given values are once, few, many or a class for expanded clones.

cdr3_nt: TGTGCCAGCAGCTTCGCTGACAGGGGGTACACTGAAGCTTTCTTT; cdr3_aa: CASSFADRGYTEAFF; clone_size: once; d_call: TRBD1; v_call: TRBV7-9; j_call: TRBJ1-1
cdr3_nt: TGTGCCAGCAGCTTAGGTGGGGGGTGGAATTCACCCCTCCACTTT; cdr3_aa: CASSLGGGWNSPLHF; clone_size: once; d_call: .; v_call: TRBV13; j_call: TRBJ1-6
cdr3_nt: TGTGCCAGCAGTATACCCCGGGGGAACACAGATACGCAGTATTTT; cdr3_aa: CASSIPRGNTDTQYF; clone_size: .; d_call: .; v_call: TRBV7-8; j_call: TRBJ2-3
cdr3_nt: TGCAGCGTTGTCGTGGGGGGTTGGGACAGGGACCACGAGCAGTACTTC; cdr3_aa: CSVVVGGWDRDHEQYF; clone_size: .; d_call: TRBD1; v_call: TRBV29-1; j_call: TRBJ2-7
cdr3_nt: TGTGCCAGCAGTGATGTGACTAGCCTAACAACAGATACGCAGTATTTT; cdr3_aa: CASSDVTSLTTDTQYF; clone_size: .; d_call: TRBD2; v_call: TRBV2; j_call: TRBJ2-3
cdr3_nt: TGTGCCAGCAGCCTTACAGGGGGCGGGACAGATACGCAGTATTTT; cdr3_aa: CASSLTGGGTDTQYF; clone_size: once; d_call: TRBD1; v_call: TRBV7-6; j_call: TRBJ2-3
cdr3_nt: TGCGCCAGCAGCCACGGGGTGAACACTGAAGCTTTCTTT; cdr3_aa: CASSHGVNTEAFF; clone_size: .; d_call: .; v_call: TRBV4-1; j_call: TRBJ1-1
cdr3_nt: TGTGCCAGCTCCCTGGCCGGGCAGGGGGCAGTTTACGAGCAGTACTTC; cdr3_aa: CASSLAGQGAVYEQYF; clone_size: .; d_call: TRBD1; v_call: TRBV28; j_call: TRBJ2-7
cdr3_nt: TGCGCCAGCAGTGAGAGGCGGGAGGTAGAGACCCAGTACTTC; cdr3_aa: CASSERREVETQYF; clone_size: .; d_call: TRBD2; v_call: TRBV10-1; j_call: TRBJ2-5
cdr3_nt: TGCGCCAGCAGCTTAGGGTGGCAGGGCCATCAGCCCCAGCATTTT; cdr3_aa: CASSLGWQGHQPQHF; clone_size: .; d_call: .; v_call: TRBV4-3; j_call: TRBJ1-5
cdr3_nt: TGTGCCAGCTCTACAGGGGAATATGGCTACACCTTC; cdr3_aa: CASSTGEYGYTF; clone_size: .; d_call: TRBD1; v_call: TRBV6-5; j_call: TRBJ1-2
cdr3_nt: TGTGCCAGCAGCAGTGGACAGGGGATTGTCTACGAGCAGTACTTC; cdr3_aa: CASSSGQGIVYEQYF; clone_size: .; d_call: TRBD1; v_call: TRBV7-9; j_call: TRBJ2-7
cdr3_nt: TGTGCCACCAGTTACGTAACCACAGATACGCAGTATTTT; cdr3_aa: CATSYVTTDTQYF; clone_size: .; d_call: .; v_call: TRBV15; j_call: TRBJ2-3
cdr3_nt: TGCGCCAGCAGCTTCCGACCCGCAGGGGACCTCTTCGAGCAGTACTTC; cdr3_aa: CASSFRPAGDLFEQYF; clone_size: .; d_call: .; v_call: TRBV5-1; j_call: TRBJ2-7
cdr3_nt: TGTGCCAGTTGGGACGTGTGGGGCGATCAGCCCCAGCATTTT; cdr3_aa: CASWDVWGDQPQHF; clone_size: .; d_call: .; v_call: TRBV19; j_call: TRBJ1-5
cdr3_nt: TGCGCCAGCAGCCTCCAGGCTAGCCCTACAGATACGCAGTATTTT; cdr3_aa: CASSLQASPTDTQYF; clone_size: .; d_call: .; v_call: TRBV4-1; j_call: TRBJ2-3
cdr3_nt: TGTGCCAGCAGCCCCGGGAGGGGCGCCTTCTACGAGCAGTACTTC; cdr3_aa: CASSPGRGAFYEQYF; clone_size: few; d_call: TRBD2; v_call: TRBV7-8; j_call: TRBJ2-7
cdr3_nt: TGTGCCAGTGGCCTTCTTGGGACAGATACGCAGTATTTT; cdr3_aa: CASGLLGTDTQYF; clone_size: .; d_call: .; v_call: TRBV13; j_call: TRBJ2-3
cdr3_nt: TGTGCCAGCAGCCCTGGTGTCAACTATGGCTACACCTTC; cdr3_aa: CASSPGVNYGYTF; clone_size: .; d_call: .; v_call: TRBV13; j_call: TRBJ1-2
cdr3_nt: TGTGCCAGCAGTTTGGGATACGAGCAGTACTTC; cdr3_aa: CASSLGYEQYF; clone_size: .; d_call: .; v_call: TRBV27; j_call: TRBJ2-7
cdr3_nt: TGTGCCAGCACCTGGGGCGTGGGGACTGAAGCTTTCTTT; cdr3_aa: CASTWGVGTEAFF; clone_size: few; d_call: .; v_call: TRBV28; j_call: TRBJ1-1
cdr3_nt: TGTGCCAGCAGCCAAGTGCCTCAGGGGAATAGCAATCAGCCCCAGCATTTT; cdr3_aa: CASSQVPQGNSNQPQHF; clone_size: .; d_call: .; v_call: TRBV4-2; j_call: TRBJ1-5